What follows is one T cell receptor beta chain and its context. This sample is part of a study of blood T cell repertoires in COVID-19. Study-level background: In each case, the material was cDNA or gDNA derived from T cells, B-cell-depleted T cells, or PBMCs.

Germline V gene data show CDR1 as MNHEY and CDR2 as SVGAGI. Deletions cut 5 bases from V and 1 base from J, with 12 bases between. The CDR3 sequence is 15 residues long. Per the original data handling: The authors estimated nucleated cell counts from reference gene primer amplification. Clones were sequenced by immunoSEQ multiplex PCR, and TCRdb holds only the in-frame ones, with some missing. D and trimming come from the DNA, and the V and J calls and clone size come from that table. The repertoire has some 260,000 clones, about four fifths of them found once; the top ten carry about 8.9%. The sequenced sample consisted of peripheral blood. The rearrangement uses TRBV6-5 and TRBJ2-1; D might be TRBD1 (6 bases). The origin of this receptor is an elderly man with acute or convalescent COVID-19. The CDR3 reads CASSPGHFSYNEQFF. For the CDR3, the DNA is TGTGCCAGCAGTCCGGGACATTTTTCCTACAATGAGCAGTTCTTC.